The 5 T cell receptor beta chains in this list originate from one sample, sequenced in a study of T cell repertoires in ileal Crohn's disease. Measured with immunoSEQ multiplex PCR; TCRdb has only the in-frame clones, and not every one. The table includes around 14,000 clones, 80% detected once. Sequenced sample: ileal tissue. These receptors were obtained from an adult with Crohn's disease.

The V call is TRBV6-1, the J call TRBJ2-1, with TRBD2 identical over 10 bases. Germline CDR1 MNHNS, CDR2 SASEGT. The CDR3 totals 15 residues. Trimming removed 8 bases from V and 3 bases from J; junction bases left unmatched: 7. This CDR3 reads CASADLAGGYNEQFF. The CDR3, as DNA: TGTGCCAGCGCGGACTTAGCGGGGGGCTACAATGAGCAGTTCTTC.

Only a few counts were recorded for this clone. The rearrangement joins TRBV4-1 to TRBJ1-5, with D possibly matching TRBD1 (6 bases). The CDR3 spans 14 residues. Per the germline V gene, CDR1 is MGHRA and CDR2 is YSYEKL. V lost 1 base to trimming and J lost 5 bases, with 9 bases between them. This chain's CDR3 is CASSQARTDQPQHF. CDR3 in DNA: TGCGCCAGCAGCCAAGCCCGGACAGATCAGCCCCAGCATTTT.

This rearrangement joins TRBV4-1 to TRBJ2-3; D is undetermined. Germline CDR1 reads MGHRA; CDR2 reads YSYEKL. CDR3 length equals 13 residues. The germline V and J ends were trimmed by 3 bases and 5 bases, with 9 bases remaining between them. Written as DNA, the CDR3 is TGCGCCAGCAGCCATGGCCCAAAAGATACGCAGTATTTT. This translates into CASSHGPKDTQYF.

CDR3 in amino acids: CASSSQSPELNNYGYTF. CDR3 sequence (DNA): TGTGCCAGCTCATCACAATCACCTGAACTCAATAACTATGGCTACACCTTC. The chain uses TRBV18 and TRBJ1-2; D not resolved. Germline loops: CDR1 KGHSH, CDR2 LQKENI. The V end was cut by 5 bases, the J end by 1 base, with 20 bases between. The CDR3 contains 17 residues. The full variable domain, with the rest looked up from reference TRBV18 and TRBJ1-2, is NAGVMQNPRHLVRRRGQEARLRCSPMKGHSHVYWYRQLPEEGLKFMVYLQKENIIDESGMPKERFSAEFPKEGPSILRIQQVVRGDSAAYFCASSSQSPELNNYGYTFGSGTRLTVV.

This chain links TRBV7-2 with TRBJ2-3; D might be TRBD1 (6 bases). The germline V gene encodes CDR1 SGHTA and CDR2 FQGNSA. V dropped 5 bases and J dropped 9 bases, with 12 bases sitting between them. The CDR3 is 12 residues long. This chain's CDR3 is CASSPLTGTQYF. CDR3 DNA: TGTGCCAGCAGCCCATTGACAGGAACGCAGTATTTT.